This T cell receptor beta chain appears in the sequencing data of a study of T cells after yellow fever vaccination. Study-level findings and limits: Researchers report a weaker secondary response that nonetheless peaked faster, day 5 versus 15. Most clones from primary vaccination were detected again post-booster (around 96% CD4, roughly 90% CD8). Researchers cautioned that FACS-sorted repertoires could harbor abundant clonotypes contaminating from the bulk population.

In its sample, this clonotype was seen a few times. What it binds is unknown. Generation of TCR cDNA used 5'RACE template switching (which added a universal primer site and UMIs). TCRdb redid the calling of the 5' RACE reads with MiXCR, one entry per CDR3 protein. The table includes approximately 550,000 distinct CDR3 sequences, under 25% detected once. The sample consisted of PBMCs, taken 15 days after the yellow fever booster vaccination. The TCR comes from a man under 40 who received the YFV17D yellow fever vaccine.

The CDR3 DNA follows: TGCAGTGCTAGAAACCGGGACCCAGAGAACTATGGCTACACCTTC. Protein sequence: CSARNRDPENYGYTF. The chain has TRBV20-1 and TRBJ1-2, with a weak D call TRBD1 (5 bases). The CDR3 is made up of 15 amino acids. The V and J ends lost 2 bases and 2 bases respectively, with 15 bases between them. Germline values: CDR1 DFQATT, CDR2 SNEGSKA (reference sequence).